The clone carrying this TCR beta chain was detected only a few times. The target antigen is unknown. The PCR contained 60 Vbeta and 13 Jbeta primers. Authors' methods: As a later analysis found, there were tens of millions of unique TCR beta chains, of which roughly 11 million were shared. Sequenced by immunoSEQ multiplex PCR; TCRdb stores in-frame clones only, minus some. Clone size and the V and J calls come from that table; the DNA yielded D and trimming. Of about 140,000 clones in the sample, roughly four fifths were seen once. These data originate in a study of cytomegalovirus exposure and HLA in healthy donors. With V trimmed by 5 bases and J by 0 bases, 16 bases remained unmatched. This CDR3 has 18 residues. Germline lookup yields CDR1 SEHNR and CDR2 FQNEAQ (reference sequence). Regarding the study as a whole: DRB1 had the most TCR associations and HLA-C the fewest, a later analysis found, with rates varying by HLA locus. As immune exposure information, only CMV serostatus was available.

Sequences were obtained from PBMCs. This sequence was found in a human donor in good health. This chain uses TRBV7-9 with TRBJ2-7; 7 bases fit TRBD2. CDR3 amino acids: CASSPGGGEGGPSYEQYF. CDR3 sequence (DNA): TGTGCCAGCAGCCCGGGGGGTGGAGAGGGAGGTCCCTCCTACGAGCAGTACTTC.